The present T cell receptor (beta chain) was sequenced within a study of CD8+ T cells in alopecia areata. RNA extraction was followed by reverse transcription into cDNA, which acted as the sequencing template. Data came from immunoSEQ multiplex PCR; TCRdb stores just in-frame clones and leaves some out. This table holds about 140,000 clones, around 54% found once. This clone was seen more than once but under ten times. Trimming cost V 6 bases and J 3 bases; bases outside gene matches: 12. This CDR3 is built from 16 residues. Germline values: CDR1 LNHDA, CDR2 SQIVND (reference sequence). Sequencing was carried out using CD4+ T cells sorted from blood. This chain connects TRBV19 to TRBJ1-1; 8 nucleotides agree with TRBD1. The clonotype was recovered from a human donor in good health. The CDR3 DNA reads as TGTGCCAGTAGCGCGCCGGGACAGGCCTCCCACACTGAAGCTTTCTTT. Encoded protein: CASSAPGQASHTEAFF.